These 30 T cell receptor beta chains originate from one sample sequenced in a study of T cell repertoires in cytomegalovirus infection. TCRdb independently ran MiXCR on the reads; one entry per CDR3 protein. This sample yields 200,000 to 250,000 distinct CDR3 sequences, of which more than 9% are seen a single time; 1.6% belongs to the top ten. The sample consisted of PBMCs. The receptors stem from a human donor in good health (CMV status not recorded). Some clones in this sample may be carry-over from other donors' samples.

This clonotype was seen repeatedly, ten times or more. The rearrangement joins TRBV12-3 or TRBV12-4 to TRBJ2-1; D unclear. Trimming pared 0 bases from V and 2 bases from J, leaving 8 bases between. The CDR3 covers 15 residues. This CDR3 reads CASSLAGSTYNEQFF. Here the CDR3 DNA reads TGTGCCAGCAGTTTAGCGGGCTCCACCTACAATGAGCAGTTCTTC.

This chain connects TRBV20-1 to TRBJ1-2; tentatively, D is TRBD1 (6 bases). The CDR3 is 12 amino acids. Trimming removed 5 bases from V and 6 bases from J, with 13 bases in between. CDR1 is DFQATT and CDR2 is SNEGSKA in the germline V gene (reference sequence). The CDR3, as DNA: TGCAGTGCTCCTACAGGGAAGGATGGCTACACCTTC. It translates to CSAPTGKDGYTF.

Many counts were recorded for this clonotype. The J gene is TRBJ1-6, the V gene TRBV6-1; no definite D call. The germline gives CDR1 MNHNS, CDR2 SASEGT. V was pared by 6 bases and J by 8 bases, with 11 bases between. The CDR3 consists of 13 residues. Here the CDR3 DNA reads TGTGCCAGCAGCCTCAGTCAAGATTCACCCCTCCACTTT. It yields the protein CASSLSQDSPLHF.

CDR3 region: CASSEARHQGGYNEQFF. The CDR3, as DNA: TGTGCCAGCAGTGAAGCGCGGCACCAGGGTGGGTACAATGAGCAGTTCTTC. The chain recombines TRBV6-1 with TRBJ2-1; D possibly corresponds to TRBD1 (5 bases). Germline assignment: CDR1 MNHNS and CDR2 SASEGT. V lost 0 bases, J lost 4 bases, and 16 bases lay in between. The length of the CDR3 is 17 residues.

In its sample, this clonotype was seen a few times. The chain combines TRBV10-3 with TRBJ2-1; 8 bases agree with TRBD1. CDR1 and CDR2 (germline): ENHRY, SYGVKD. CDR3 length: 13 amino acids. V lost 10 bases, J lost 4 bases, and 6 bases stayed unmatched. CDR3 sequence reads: CATTGDRYNEQFF. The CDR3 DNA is TGTGCCACCACTGGGGACAGGTACAATGAGCAGTTCTTC.

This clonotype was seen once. In DNA form, the CDR3 reads TGTGCCAGCAGCAGGGAGAGGCATGAGCAGTACTTC. Translated: CASSRERHEQYF. The chain links TRBV28 to TRBJ2-7, with D possibly called TRBD1 or TRBD2 (5 bases each). The germline gives CDR1 MDHEN, CDR2 SYDVKM. Trimming cost V 6 bases and J 7 bases, with 13 bases left between them. The CDR3 extends over 12 amino acids. The full variable domain, with the rest looked up from reference TRBV28 and TRBJ2-7, is DVKVTQSSRYLVKRTGEKVFLECVQDMDHENMFWYRQDPGLGLRLIYFSYDVKMKEKGDIPEGYSVSREKKERFSLILESASTNQTSMYLCASSRERHEQYFGPGTRLTVT.

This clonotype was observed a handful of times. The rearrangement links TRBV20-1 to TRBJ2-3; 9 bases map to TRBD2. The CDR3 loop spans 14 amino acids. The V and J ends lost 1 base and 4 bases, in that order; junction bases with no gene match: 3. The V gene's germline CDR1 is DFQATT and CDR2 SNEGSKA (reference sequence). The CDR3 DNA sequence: TGCAGTGCTAGAGTTGAGCGGGGGGCAGATACGCAGTATTTT. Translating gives CSARVERGADTQYF.

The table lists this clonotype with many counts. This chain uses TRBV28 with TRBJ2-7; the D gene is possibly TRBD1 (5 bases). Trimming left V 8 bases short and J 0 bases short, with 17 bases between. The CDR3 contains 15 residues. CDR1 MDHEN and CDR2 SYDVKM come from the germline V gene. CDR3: CASFPFRGSSYEQYF. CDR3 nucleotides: TGTGCCAGCTTTCCTTTTAGGGGTAGCTCCTACGAGCAGTACTTC.

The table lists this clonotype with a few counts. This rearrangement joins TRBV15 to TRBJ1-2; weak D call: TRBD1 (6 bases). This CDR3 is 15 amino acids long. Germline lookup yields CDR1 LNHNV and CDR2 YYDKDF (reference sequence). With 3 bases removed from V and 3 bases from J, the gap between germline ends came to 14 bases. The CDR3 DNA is TGTGCCACCAGCAGGTCCGGGACAAGGGACTATGGCTACACCTTC. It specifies CATSRSGTRDYGYTF.

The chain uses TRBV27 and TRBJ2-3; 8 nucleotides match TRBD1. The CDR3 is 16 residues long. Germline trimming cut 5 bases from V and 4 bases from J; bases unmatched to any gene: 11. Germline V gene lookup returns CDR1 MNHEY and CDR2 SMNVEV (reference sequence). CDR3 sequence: CASSTNRGAWPDTQYF. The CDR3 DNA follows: TGTGCCAGCAGTACAAACAGGGGGGCCTGGCCAGATACGCAGTATTTT.

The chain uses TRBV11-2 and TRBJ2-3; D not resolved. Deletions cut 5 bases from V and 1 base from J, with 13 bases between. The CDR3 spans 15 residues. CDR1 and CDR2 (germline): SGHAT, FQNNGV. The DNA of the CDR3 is TGTGCCAGCAGCCCCTGGGTGAGCGGCACAGATACGCAGTATTTT. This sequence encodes CASSPWVSGTDTQYF.

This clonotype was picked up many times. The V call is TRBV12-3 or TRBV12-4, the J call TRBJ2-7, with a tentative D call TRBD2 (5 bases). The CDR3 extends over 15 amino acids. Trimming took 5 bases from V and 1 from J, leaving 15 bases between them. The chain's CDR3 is CASSPSGIISYEQYF. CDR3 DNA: TGTGCCAGCAGTCCCTCGGGGATTATATCCTACGAGCAGTACTTC.

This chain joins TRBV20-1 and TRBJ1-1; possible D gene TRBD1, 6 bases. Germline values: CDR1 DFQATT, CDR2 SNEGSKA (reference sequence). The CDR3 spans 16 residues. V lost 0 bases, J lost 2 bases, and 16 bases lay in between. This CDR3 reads CSAREVIQGGNTEAFF. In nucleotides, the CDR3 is TGCAGTGCTAGAGAGGTAATACAGGGAGGTAACACTGAAGCTTTCTTT.

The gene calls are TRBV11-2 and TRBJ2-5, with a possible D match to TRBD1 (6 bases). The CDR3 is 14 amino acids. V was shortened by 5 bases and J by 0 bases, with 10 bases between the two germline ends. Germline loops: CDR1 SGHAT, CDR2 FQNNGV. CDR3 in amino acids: CASSPGVDQETQYF. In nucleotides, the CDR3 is TGTGCCAGCAGCCCAGGGGTGGACCAAGAGACCCAGTACTTC.

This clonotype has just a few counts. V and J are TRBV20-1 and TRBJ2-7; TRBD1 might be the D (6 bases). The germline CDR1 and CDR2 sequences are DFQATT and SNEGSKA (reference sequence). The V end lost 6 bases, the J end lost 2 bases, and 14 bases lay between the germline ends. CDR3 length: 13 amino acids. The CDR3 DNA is TGCAGTGCCGGTGGCGGACAGACCTACGAGCAGTACTTC. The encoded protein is CSAGGGQTYEQYF.

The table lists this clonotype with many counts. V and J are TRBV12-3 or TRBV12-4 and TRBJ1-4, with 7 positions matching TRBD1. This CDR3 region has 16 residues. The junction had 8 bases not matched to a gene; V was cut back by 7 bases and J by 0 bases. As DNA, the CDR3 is TGTGCCAGCACCGGGACAGCCGGTGCAACTAATGAAAAACTGTTTTTT. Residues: CASTGTAGATNEKLFF.

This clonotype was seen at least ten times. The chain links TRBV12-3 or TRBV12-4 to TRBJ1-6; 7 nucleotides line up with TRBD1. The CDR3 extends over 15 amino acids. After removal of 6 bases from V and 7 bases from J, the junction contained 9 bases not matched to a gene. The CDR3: CASRPPGQKNSPLHF. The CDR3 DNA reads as TGTGCCAGCAGGCCGCCGGGACAGAAGAATTCACCCCTCCACTTT.

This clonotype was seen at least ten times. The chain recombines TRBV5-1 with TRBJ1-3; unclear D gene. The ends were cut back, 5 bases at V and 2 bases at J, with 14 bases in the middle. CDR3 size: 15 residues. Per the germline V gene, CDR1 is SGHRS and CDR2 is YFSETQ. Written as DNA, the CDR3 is TGCGCCAGCAGGCTTGATTTAGGGACTGGAAACACCATATATTTT. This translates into CASRLDLGTGNTIYF.

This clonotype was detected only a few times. DNA for the CDR3: TGTGCCAGCAGCTTAGGGAGGACGACTATGAACACTGAAGCTTTCTTT. Protein product: CASSLGRTTMNTEAFF. The chain couples TRBV7-9 to TRBJ1-1; D is ambiguous. The V end was cut by 1 base, the J end by 0 bases, with 12 bases between. The CDR3 spans 16 residues. The V gene's germline CDR1 is SEHNR and CDR2 FQNEAQ (reference sequence).

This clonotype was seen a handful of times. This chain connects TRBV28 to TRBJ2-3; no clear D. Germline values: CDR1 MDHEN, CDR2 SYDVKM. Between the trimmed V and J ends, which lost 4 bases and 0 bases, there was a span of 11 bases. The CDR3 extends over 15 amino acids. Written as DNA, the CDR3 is TGTGCCAGCAGTTCTATATCTCCGAGCACAGATACGCAGTATTTT. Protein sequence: CASSSISPSTDTQYF.

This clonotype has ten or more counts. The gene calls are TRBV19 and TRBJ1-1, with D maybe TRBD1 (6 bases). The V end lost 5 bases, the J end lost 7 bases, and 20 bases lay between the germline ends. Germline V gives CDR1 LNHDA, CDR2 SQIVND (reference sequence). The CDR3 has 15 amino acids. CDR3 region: CASSHGGTWGLEAFF. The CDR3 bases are TGTGCCAGTAGTCACGGCGGGACATGGGGACTTGAAGCTTTCTTT.

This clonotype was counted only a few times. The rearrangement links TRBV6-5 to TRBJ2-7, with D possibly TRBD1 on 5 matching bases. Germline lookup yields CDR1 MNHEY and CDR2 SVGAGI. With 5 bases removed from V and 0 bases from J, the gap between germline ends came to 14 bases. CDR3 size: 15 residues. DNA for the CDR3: TGTGCCAGCAGTCCCCAGGGCTCCAGCTCCTACGAGCAGTACTTC. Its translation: CASSPQGSSSYEQYF.

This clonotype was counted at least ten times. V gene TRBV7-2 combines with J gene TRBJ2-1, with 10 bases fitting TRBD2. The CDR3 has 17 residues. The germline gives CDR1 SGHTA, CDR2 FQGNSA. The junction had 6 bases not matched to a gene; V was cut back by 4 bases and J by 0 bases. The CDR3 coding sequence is TGTGCCAGCAGCTCAACTAGCGGGGTTAGCTCCTACAATGAGCAGTTCTTC. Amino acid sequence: CASSSTSGVSSYNEQFF.

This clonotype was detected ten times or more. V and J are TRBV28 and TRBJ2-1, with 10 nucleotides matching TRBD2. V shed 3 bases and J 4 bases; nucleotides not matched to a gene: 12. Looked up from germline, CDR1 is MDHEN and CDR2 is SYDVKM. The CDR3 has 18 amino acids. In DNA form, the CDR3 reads TGTGCCAGCAGTTTGGTTAGCGGGAGGCCAACTTCATACAATGAGCAGTTCTTC. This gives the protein CASSLVSGRPTSYNEQFF.

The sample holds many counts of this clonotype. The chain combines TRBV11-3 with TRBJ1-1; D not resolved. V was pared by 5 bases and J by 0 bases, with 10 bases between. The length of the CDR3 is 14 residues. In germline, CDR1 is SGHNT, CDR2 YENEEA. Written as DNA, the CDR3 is TGTGCCAGCAGCCCCGGGCTCCTGAACACTGAAGCTTTCTTT. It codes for CASSPGLLNTEAFF.

DNA for the CDR3: TGTGCCAGTAGTGCCCGGACAGGAATTGAGGCCGGGGAGCTGTTTTTT. It yields the protein CASSARTGIEAGELFF. The chain joins TRBV19 to TRBJ2-2; 7 positions agree with TRBD1. The germline V gene encodes CDR1 LNHDA and CDR2 SQIVND (reference sequence). V lost 5 bases to trimming and J lost 6 bases; unmatched junction nucleotides: 12. This CDR3 is 16 amino acids long. The full variable domain, its missing parts supplied by reference TRBV19 and TRBJ2-2, is DGGITQSPKYLFRKEGQNVTLSCEQNLNHDAMYWYRQDPGQGLRLIYYSQIVNDFQKGDIAEGYSVSREKKESFPLTVTSAQKNPTAFYLCASSARTGIEAGELFFGEGSRLTVL.

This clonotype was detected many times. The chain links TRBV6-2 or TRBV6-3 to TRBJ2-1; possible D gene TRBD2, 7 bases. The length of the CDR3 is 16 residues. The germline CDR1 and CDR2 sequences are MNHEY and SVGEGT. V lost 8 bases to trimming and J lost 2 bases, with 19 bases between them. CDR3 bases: TGTGCCAGCGGGGGCGGGGGCCTGAAAACCTACAATGAGCAGTTCTTC. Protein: CASGGGGLKTYNEQFF.

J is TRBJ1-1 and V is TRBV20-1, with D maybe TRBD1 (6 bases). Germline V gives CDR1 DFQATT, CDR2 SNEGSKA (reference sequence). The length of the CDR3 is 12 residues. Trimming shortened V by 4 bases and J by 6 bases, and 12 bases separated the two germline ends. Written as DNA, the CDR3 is TGCAGTGCTACTGTACAGGGCCCTGAAGCTTTCTTT. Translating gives CSATVQGPEAFF.

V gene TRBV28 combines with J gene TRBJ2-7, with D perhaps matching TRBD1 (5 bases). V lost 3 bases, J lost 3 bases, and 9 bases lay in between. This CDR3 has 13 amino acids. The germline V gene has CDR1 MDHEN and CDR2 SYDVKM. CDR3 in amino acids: CASSFRVNYEQYF. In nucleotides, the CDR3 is TGTGCCAGCAGTTTCAGGGTCAACTACGAGCAGTACTTC. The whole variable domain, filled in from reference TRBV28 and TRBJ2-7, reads DVKVTQSSRYLVKRTGEKVFLECVQDMDHENMFWYRQDPGLGLRLIYFSYDVKMKEKGDIPEGYSVSREKKERFSLILESASTNQTSMYLCASSFRVNYEQYFGPGTRLTVT.

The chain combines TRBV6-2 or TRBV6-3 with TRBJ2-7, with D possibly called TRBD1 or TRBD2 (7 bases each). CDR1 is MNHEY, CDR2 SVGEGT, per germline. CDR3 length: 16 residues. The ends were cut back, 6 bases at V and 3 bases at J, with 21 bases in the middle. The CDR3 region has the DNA TGTGCCAGCAGAAGGGGGCAGGCGGGAGAGAGCTACGAGCAGTACTTC. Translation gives CASRRGQAGESYEQYF.